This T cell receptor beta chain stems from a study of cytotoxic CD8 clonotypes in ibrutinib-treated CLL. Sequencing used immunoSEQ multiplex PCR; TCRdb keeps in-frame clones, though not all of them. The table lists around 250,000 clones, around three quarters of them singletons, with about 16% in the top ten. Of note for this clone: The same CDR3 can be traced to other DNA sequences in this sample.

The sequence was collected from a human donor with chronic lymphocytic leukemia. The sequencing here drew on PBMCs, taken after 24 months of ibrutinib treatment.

The CDR3 bases are TGTGCCAGCTCGCGCAGAGATACGCAGTATTTT. Residues: CASSRRDTQYF. The V gene is TRBV27, the J gene TRBJ2-3; D is undetermined. V lost 8 bases, J lost 5 bases, and 8 bases lay in between. The CDR3 covers 11 residues. Germline V gives CDR1 MNHEY, CDR2 SMNVEV (reference sequence).